A single sample gave rise to the 25 T cell receptor beta chains below, sequenced in a study of regulatory T cells in long-lasting Graves disease (dated by TCRdb to the early 2020s). Interpreted using the paper, the time point label stands for: newly diagnosed GD, antithyroid drugs for less than 3 months. For both TCR sequencing and RNA sequencing, RNA was extracted from PBMCs in TRIzol. The method behind the library was multiplex PCR. Sequencing was carried out with an Illumina HiSeq 4000. TCR beta libraries were built with iRepertoire HTBI primers and Arm-PCR amplification of CDR3 regions. The raw public reads went through TCRdb reprocessing: fastp at Q25, MiXCR clone calling, in-frame beta chains kept. Each CDR3 protein appears once, grouped with its most common genes and DNA. The sample table records fewer than 550,000 distinct CDR3 sequences; approximately 16% of these occur just once. Of the sample, 20% to 25% is held by the ten largest clones.

This sample was also put to use in a study of T cells in Graves' hyperthyroidism and ophthalmopathy.

The source was peripheral blood mononuclear cells (PBMCs), collected at new diagnosis, from a patient treated with antithyroid drugs. Receptors originate from a woman under 30 with Graves disease. Donor details come from another sample of the same person, matched by shared clones.

The gene calls are TRBV7-2 and TRBJ2-3; D unresolved. Germline V gives CDR1 SGHTA, CDR2 FQGNSA. There are 15 residues in the CDR3. The V and J ends lost 5 bases and 2 bases respectively, with 14 bases between them. In DNA, the CDR3 is TGTGCCAGCAGCCAACAGTCTACGCTCACAGATACGCAGTATTTT. It encodes CASSQQSTLTDTQYF.

This chain connects TRBV10-3 to TRBJ1-2; D gene unclear. CDR1 and CDR2 (germline): ENHRY, SYGVKD. The CDR3 runs 15 residues. Trimming cost V 9 bases and J 6 bases, with 23 bases left between them. The CDR3 nucleotides read TGTGCCATTACCGGTACATCCCAATCCACGGATGGCTACACCTTC. This sequence encodes CAITGTSQSTDGYTF.

This clonotype was counted between two and nine times. This chain uses TRBV7-9 with TRBJ2-1; 13 bases are shared with TRBD2. This CDR3 spans 15 amino acids. The ends lost 5 bases at V and 15 bases at J; junction bases unmatched: 13. Germline V gene sequence: CDR1 SEHNR, CDR2 FQNEAQ (reference sequence). CDR3 nucleotides: TGTGCCAGCAGCCGAAACGGACTAGCGGGAGAGGAGTTGTTCTTC. It is translated as CASSRNGLAGEELFF.

The genes are TRBV7-2 and TRBJ2-2; weak D call: TRBD2 (7 bases). Germline V gene lookup returns CDR1 SGHTA and CDR2 FQGNSA. Between the trimmed V and J ends, which lost 3 bases and 9 bases, there was a span of 17 bases. This CDR3 has 15 residues. This CDR3 reads CASSFRTAGARELFF. DNA of the CDR3: TGTGCCAGCAGCTTCCGAACGGCGGGGGCCCGGGAGCTGTTTTTT.

The sample holds many counts of this clonotype. The chain carries TRBV20-1 and TRBJ2-1, with D maybe TRBD2 (6 bases). The CDR3 is 12 residues long. V was clipped by 8 bases and J by 1 base, with 9 bases between them. Germline V gives CDR1 DFQATT, CDR2 SNEGSKA (reference sequence). The CDR3 reads CSPRGSYNEQFF. The CDR3 nucleotides are TGCAGTCCCCGGGGGTCCTACAATGAGCAGTTCTTC.

The chain has TRBV15 and TRBJ2-7; 12 bases are shared with TRBD2. The CDR3 totals 16 residues. The ends lost 3 bases at V and 3 bases at J; junction bases unmatched: 6. Per the germline V gene, CDR1 is LNHNV and CDR2 is YYDKDF (reference sequence). The CDR3 DNA reads as TGTGCCACCAGCAGCCTAGCGGGAGGGTCCGTCTACGAGCAGTACTTC. Amino acid sequence: CATSSLAGGSVYEQYF.

CDR3 in DNA: TGCGCCAGCAGCCAAGTATCGGGGACAGGGTCCATCGAGCAGTACTTC. It translates to CASSQVSGTGSIEQYF. The chain couples TRBV4-1 to TRBJ2-7; 9 positions agree with TRBD1. The CDR3 extends over 16 amino acids. Germline V gene data show CDR1 as MGHRA and CDR2 as YSYEKL. The V gene end was trimmed by 1 base and the J gene end by 6 bases; junction bases not matched to a gene: 10.

This chain links TRBV18 with TRBJ1-2; no clear D. V lost 4 bases, J lost 0 bases, and 12 bases lay in between. This CDR3 is built from 15 residues. The germline V gene has CDR1 KGHSH and CDR2 LQKENI. CDR3 loop: CASSRASDSNYGYTF. As DNA, the CDR3 is TGTGCCAGCTCACGGGCATCAGACTCTAACTATGGCTACACCTTC.

This clonotype showed up many times. V and J are TRBV7-2 and TRBJ2-4; TRBD2 might be the D (6 bases). The germline V gene encodes CDR1 SGHTA and CDR2 FQGNSA. Trimming removed 5 bases at V and 9 bases at J, with 20 bases between. The CDR3 totals 15 residues. CDR3 residues: CASSRRSGDSGIQYF. As DNA, the CDR3 is TGTGCCAGCAGCCGAAGGTCGGGGGATTCGGGCATTCAGTACTTC.

This clonotype appeared many times. The J gene is TRBJ1-2, the V gene TRBV2; D gene ambiguous. The CDR3 length is 13 residues. Trimming removed 4 bases from V and 0 bases from J, with 6 bases in between. Germline CDR1 and CDR2: SNHLY and FYNNEI. This CDR3 reads CASSAVTNYGYTF. CDR3 nucleotide sequence: TGTGCCAGCAGTGCTGTTACTAACTATGGCTACACCTTC. Using reference TRBV2 and TRBJ1-2 for the parts outside the CDR3, the full variable domain is EPEVTQTPSHQVTQMGQEVILRCVPISNHLYFYWYRQILGQKVEFLVSFYNNEISEKSEIFDDQFSVERPDGSNFTLKIRSTKLEDSAMYFCASSAVTNYGYTFGSGTRLTVV.

V is TRBV6-2 or TRBV6-3 and J is TRBJ2-1; no definite D call. Matching the DNA end better, TRBJ2-5 makes the J call doubtful. The CDR3 runs to 13 residues. In germline, CDR1 is MNHEY, CDR2 SVGEGT. The CDR3 nucleotides are TGTGCCAGCAGTTACTCCACATTAGAGACCCAGTACTTC. The encoded protein is CASSYSTLETQYF.

For this clonotype: The germline gene is not matched at one end of the junction; a read error may be the cause. The rearrangement joins TRBV7-2 to TRBJ2-3; D may be TRBD2 (5 bases). The germline gives CDR1 SGHTA, CDR2 FQGNSA. The CDR3 totals 13 residues. The CDR3 is CASSSTIVYERYF. DNA of the CDR3: TGTGCCAGCAGCTCAACTATAGTCTACGAGCGGTACTTC.

With respect to this clonotype: Its ends do not fully match the called genes, so a read error is possible. The V call is TRBV29-1, the J call TRBJ2-3, with D maybe TRBD1 (6 bases). CDR3 size: 13 residues. In germline, CDR1 is SQVTM, CDR2 ANQGSEA. This CDR3 reads CSGETGQTDTQYF. CDR3 DNA sequence: TGCAGCGGTGAAACAGGGCAAACAGATACGCAGTATTTT.

Ten or more counts support this clonotype. The gene calls are TRBV5-8 and TRBJ1-5; D is ambiguous. The germline V and J ends were trimmed by 4 bases and 3 bases, with 14 bases remaining between them. Germline V gene sequence: CDR1 SGHTS, CDR2 YDEGEE. The CDR3 contains 15 residues. The CDR3 DNA follows: TGTGCCAGCAGCCCACTTGACCGCAACAATCAGCCCCAGCATTTT. Translating it yields CASSPLDRNNQPQHF.

This clonotype was picked up a small number of times. The V call is TRBV20-1, the J call TRBJ2-1, with no clear D. The CDR3 contains 12 residues. The ends were cut back, 1 base at V and 7 bases at J, with 8 bases in the middle. Germline V gives CDR1 DFQATT, CDR2 SNEGSKA (reference sequence). The CDR3, as DNA: TGCAGTGCTAGAGTGGGTGTGAATGAGCAGTTCTTC. It specifies CSARVGVNEQFF.

This clonotype was observed at least ten times. V usage is TRBV20-1 and J usage is TRBJ2-7, with 9 bases aligning to TRBD2. CDR3 length: 16 residues. In germline, CDR1 is DFQATT, CDR2 SNEGSKA (reference sequence). The ends lost 2 bases at V and 4 bases at J; junction bases unmatched: 12. CDR3: CSARPAGGLAKYEQYF. The CDR3 coding sequence is TGCAGTGCTAGACCAGCAGGAGGACTAGCGAAGTACGAGCAGTACTTC.

This clonotype was seen repeatedly, ten times or more. The V and J genes are TRBV12-3 or TRBV12-4 and TRBJ1-1; D perhaps matches TRBD1 (6 bases). V lost 8 bases and J 5 bases, leaving 12 bases between the germline ends. The CDR3 covers 12 residues. This CDR3 is CASVQGGTEAFF. The CDR3 region has the DNA TGTGCCAGCGTACAGGGAGGTACTGAAGCTTTCTTT.

This clonotype was picked up many times. V gene TRBV29-1 combines with J gene TRBJ2-1; 9 nucleotides line up with TRBD2. The CDR3 runs 14 residues. With 6 bases clipped from V and 10 bases from J, the junction kept 13 bases outside the gene matches. Germline V gene data show CDR1 as SQVTM and CDR2 as ANQGSEA. This CDR3 reads CSVQALAGPTEQFF. The CDR3 region has the DNA TGCAGCGTCCAGGCGCTAGCGGGACCGACCGAGCAGTTCTTC.

This clonotype came up a few times. The chain has TRBV10-3 and TRBJ2-1, with D hard to call. Per germline, CDR1 ENHRY and CDR2 SYGVKD. The germline V and J ends were trimmed by 6 bases and 0 bases, with 6 bases remaining between them. The CDR3 spans 13 residues. The CDR3 DNA follows: TGTGCCATCAGGGCATCCTCCTACAATGAGCAGTTCTTC. This gives the protein CAIRASSYNEQFF.

This clonotype was found a few times. The chain employs TRBV28 and TRBJ2-1; weak D call: TRBD1 (5 bases). V dropped 2 bases and J dropped 4 bases, with 12 bases sitting between them. CDR1 and CDR2 from the germline V gene are MDHEN and SYDVKM. This CDR3 has 15 residues. CDR3 loop: CASSLSLGAYNEQFF. The CDR3 bases are TGTGCCAGCAGTTTAAGTCTTGGGGCATACAATGAGCAGTTCTTC.

This clonotype came up many times. In DNA form, the CDR3 reads TGTGCCAGCAGTTTTGAGGGGCTAAATTCACCCCTCCACTTT. It codes for CASSFEGLNSPLHF. The chain is built from TRBV28 and TRBJ1-6, with D possibly being TRBD1 (5 bases). This CDR3 is 14 amino acids long. Trimming removed 3 bases from V and 7 bases from J, with 10 bases in between. Germline V lookup: CDR1 MDHEN, CDR2 SYDVKM. Full variable domain (remainder filled in from reference TRBV28 and TRBJ1-6): DVKVTQSSRYLVKRTGEKVFLECVQDMDHENMFWYRQDPGLGLRLIYFSYDVKMKEKGDIPEGYSVSREKKERFSLILESASTNQTSMYLCASSFEGLNSPLHFGNGTRLTVT.

The rearrangement joins TRBV18 to TRBJ2-7; 10 positions agree with TRBD2. This CDR3 region has 14 residues. Looked up from germline, CDR1 is KGHSH and CDR2 is LQKENI. V dropped 3 bases and J dropped 6; count of bases not matched to a gene: 5. The CDR3: CASSPDRLAGEQYF. In nucleotides, the CDR3 is TGTGCCAGCTCACCCGACCGACTAGCGGGCGAGCAGTACTTC. Full variable domain (rest looked up from reference TRBV18 and TRBJ2-7): NAGVMQNPRHLVRRRGQEARLRCSPMKGHSHVYWYRQLPEEGLKFMVYLQKENIIDESGMPKERFSAEFPKEGPSILRIQQVVRGDSAAYFCASSPDRLAGEQYFGPGTRLTVT.

This clonotype occurred many times. The chain uses TRBV6-1 and TRBJ2-7; 9 bases line up with TRBD1. CDR3 size: 15 residues. V was clipped by 4 bases and J by 0 bases; unmatched bases: 4. Germline lookup yields CDR1 MNHNS and CDR2 SASEGT. CDR3 nucleotides: TGTGCCAGCAGTGCCGGGACAGGGCCCTCCTACGAGCAGTACTTC. It yields the protein CASSAGTGPSYEQYF.

On this clonotype: Possible read error: a much larger clone is one base away. This chain links TRBV4-3 with TRBJ2-5, with a possible D match to TRBD2 (5 bases). The CDR3 covers 16 residues. CDR1 is LGHNA, CDR2 YSLEER, per germline. Trimming removed 0 bases from V and 5 bases from J, with 16 bases in between. In DNA form, the CDR3 reads TGCGCCAGCAGCCAAGACGGTCGAGCGGCAACGGAGACCCAGTACTTC. Encoded protein: CASSQDGRAATETQYF.

This clonotype was counted ten times or more. The CDR3 DNA is TGTGCCAGCAGCTTAGATCTAGGTCCACCCACAGATACGCAGTATTTT. This encodes CASSLDLGPPTDTQYF. The chain couples TRBV7-2 to TRBJ2-3; unclear D gene. Between the trimmed V and J ends, which lost 1 base and 2 bases, there was a span of 13 bases. CDR3 size: 16 residues. The germline gives CDR1 SGHTA, CDR2 FQGNSA.